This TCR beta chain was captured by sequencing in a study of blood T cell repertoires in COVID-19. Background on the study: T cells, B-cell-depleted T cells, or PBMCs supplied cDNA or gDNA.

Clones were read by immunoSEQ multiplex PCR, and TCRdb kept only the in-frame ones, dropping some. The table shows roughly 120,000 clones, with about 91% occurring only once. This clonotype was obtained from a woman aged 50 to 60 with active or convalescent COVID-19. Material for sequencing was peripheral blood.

The CDR3 loop reads CASSYPRGDQPQHF. The DNA of the CDR3 is TGTGCCAGCAGTTACCCCAGGGGTGATCAGCCCCAGCATTTT. The chain has TRBV28 and TRBJ1-5; possible D gene TRBD1, 6 bases. CDR1 and CDR2 from the germline V gene are MDHEN and SYDVKM. The ends were cut back, 4 bases at V and 5 bases at J, with 12 bases in the middle. The CDR3 sequence is 14 residues long.